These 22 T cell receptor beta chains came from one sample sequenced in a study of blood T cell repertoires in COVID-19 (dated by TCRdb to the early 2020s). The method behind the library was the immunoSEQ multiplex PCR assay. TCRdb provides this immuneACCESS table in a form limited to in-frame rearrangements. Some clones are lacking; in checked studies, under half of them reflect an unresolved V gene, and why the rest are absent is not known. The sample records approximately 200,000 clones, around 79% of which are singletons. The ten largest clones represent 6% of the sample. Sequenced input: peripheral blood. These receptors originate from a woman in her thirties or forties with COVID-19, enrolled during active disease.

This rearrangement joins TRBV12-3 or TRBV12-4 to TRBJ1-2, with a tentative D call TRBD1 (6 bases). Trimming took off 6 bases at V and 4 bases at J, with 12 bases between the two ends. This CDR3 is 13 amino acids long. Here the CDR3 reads CASRPPDSYGYTF. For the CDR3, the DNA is TGTGCCAGCAGGCCTCCGGACAGCTATGGCTACACCTTC.

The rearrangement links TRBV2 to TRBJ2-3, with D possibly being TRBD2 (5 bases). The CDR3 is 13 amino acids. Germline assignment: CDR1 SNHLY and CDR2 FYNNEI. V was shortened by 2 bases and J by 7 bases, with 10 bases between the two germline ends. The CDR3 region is CASSEWERNTQYF. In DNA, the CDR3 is TGTGCCAGCAGTGAATGGGAGAGGAATACGCAGTATTTT.

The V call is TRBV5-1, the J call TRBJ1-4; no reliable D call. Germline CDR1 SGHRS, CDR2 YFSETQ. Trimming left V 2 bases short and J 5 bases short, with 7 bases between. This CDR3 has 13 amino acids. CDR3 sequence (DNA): TGCGCCAGCAGCTTAATCGGGAATGAAAAACTGTTTTTT. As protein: CASSLIGNEKLFF.

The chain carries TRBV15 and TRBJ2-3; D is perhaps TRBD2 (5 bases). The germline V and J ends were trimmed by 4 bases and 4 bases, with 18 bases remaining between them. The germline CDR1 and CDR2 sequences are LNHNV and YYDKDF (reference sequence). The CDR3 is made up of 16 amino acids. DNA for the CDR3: TGTGCCACCAGCAAAGAGACTATACCCCCCGCAGATACGCAGTATTTT. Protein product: CATSKETIPPADTQYF.

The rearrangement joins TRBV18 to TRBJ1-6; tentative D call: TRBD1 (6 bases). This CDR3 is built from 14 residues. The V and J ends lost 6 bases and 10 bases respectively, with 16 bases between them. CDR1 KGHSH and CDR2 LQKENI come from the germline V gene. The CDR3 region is CASSRQDISSPLHF. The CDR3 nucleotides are TGTGCCAGCTCGCGACAGGATATCAGCTCACCCCTCCACTTT. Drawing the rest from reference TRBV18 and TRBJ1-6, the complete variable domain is NAGVMQNPRHLVRRRGQEARLRCSPMKGHSHVYWYRQLPEEGLKFMVYLQKENIIDESGMPKERFSAEFPKEGPSILRIQQVVRGDSAAYFCASSRQDISSPLHFGNGTRLTVT.

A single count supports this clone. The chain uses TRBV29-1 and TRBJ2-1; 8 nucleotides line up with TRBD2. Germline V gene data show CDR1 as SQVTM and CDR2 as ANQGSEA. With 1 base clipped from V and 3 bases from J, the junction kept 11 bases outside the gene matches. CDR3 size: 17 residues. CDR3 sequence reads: CSVEGSGSWASYNEQFF. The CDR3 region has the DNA TGCAGCGTTGAAGGAAGCGGGAGCTGGGCCAGCTACAATGAGCAGTTCTTC.

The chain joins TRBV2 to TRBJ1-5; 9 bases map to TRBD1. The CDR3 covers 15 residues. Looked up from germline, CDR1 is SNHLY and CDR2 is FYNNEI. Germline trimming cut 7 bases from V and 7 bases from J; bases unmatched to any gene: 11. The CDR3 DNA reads TGTGCCAGCATTTATACAGGGGGCTCGGGGCAGCCCCAGCATTTT. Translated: CASIYTGGSGQPQHF.

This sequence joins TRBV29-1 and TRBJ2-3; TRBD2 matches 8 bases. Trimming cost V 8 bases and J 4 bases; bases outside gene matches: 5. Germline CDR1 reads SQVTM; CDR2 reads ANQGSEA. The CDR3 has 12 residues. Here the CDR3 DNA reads TGCAGCCCGGGACTAGTTGCAGATACGCAGTATTTT. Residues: CSPGLVADTQYF.

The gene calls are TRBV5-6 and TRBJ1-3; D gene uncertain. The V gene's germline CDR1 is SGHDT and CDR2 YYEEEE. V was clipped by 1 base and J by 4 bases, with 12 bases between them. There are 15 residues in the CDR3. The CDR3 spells CASSLNGKRGNTIYF. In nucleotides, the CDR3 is TGTGCCAGCAGCTTGAACGGGAAAAGGGGAAACACCATATATTTT.

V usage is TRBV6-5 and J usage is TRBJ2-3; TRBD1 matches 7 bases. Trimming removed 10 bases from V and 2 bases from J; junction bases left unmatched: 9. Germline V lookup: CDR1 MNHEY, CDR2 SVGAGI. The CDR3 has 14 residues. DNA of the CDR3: TGTGCCACCTGCTTTCAGGGGGACACAGATACGCAGTATTTT. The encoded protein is CATCFQGDTDTQYF.

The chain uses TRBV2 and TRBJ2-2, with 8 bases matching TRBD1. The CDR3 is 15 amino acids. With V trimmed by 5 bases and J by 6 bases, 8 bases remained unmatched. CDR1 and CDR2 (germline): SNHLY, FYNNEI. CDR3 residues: CASSKDRAGSGELFF. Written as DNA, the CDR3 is TGTGCCAGCAGTAAGGACAGGGCGGGGTCCGGGGAGCTGTTTTTT.

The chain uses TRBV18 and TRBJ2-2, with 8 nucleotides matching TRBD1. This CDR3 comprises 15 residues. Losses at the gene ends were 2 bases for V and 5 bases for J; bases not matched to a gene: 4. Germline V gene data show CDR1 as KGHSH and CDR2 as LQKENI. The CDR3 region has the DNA TGTGCCAGCTCACCAACGACAGGGGATACCGGGGAGCTGTTTTTT. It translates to CASSPTTGDTGELFF.

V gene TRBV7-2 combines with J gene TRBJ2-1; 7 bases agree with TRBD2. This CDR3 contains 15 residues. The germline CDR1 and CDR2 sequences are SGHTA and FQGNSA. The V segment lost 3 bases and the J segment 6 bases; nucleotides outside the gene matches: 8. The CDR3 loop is CASSFRRETRNEQFF. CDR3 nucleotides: TGTGCCAGCAGCTTCAGGCGGGAGACCCGCAATGAGCAGTTCTTC. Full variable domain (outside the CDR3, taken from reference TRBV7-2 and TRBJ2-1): GAGVSQSPSNKVTEKGKDVELRCDPISGHTALYWYRQSLGQGLEFLIYFQGNSAPDKSGLPSDRFSAERTGGSVSTLTIQRTQQEDSAVYLCASSFRRETRNEQFFGPGTRLTVL.

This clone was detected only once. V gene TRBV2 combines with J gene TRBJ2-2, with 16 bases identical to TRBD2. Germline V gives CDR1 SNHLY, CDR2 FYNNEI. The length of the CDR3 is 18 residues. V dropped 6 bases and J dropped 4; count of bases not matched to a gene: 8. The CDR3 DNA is TGTGCCAGCAGGGGACTAGCGGGGGGGCCGAGGGTCACCGGGGAGCTGTTTTTT. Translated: CASRGLAGGPRVTGELFF.

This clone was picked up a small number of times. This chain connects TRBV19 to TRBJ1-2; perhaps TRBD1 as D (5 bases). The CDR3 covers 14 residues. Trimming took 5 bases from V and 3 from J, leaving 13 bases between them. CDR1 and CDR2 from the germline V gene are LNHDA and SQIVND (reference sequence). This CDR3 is CASSPATAYYGYTF. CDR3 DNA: TGTGCCAGTAGTCCCGCGACAGCTTACTATGGCTACACCTTC.

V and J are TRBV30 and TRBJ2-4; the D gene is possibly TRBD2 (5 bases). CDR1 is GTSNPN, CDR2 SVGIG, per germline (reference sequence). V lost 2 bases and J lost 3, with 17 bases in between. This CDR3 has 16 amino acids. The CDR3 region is CAWSLGTPGGKNIQYF. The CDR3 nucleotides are TGTGCCTGGAGTCTTGGCACTCCTGGAGGCAAAAACATTCAGTACTTC.

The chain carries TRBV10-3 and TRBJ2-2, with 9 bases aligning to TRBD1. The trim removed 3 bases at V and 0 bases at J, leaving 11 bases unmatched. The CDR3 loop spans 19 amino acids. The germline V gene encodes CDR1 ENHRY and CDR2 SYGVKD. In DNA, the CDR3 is TGTGCCATCAGTGATATCACGGGGAGGACAGGGGCGAACACCGGGGAGCTGTTTTTT. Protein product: CAISDITGRTGANTGELFF.

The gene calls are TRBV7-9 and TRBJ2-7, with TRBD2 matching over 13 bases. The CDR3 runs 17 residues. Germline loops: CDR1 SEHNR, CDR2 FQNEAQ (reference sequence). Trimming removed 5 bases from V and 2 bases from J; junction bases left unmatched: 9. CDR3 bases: TGTGCCAGCAGCCCCCTGACTAGCGGGAGGCCTACCTACGAGCAGTACTTC. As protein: CASSPLTSGRPTYEQYF.

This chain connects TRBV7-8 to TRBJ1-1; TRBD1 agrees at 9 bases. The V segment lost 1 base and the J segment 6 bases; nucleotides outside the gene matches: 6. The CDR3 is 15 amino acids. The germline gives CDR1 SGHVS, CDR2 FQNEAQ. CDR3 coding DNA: TGTGCCAGCAGCTTAGTGGGACAGGGTATCCCTGAAGCTTTCTTT. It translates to CASSLVGQGIPEAFF.

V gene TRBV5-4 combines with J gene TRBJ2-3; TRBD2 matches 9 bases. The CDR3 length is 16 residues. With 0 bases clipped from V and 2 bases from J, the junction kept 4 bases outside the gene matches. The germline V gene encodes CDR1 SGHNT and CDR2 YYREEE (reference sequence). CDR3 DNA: TGTGCCAGCAGCTTGGCTAGCGGGGTGCTCACAGATACGCAGTATTTT. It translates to CASSLASGVLTDTQYF.

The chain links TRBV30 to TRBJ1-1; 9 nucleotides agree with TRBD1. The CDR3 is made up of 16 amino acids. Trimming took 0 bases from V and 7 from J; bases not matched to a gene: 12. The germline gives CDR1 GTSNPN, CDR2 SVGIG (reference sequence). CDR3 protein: CAWSVLTGGWGSEAFF. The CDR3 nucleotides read TGTGCCTGGAGTGTCCTAACAGGGGGCTGGGGGAGTGAAGCTTTCTTT.

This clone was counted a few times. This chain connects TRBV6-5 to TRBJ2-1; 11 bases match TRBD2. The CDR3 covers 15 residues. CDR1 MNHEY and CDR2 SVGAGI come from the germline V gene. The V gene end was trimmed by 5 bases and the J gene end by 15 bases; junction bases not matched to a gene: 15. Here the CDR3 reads CASSRTISGGEYPFF. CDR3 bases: TGTGCCAGCAGTCGAACTATTAGCGGGGGGGAGTACCCGTTCTTC.